This T cell receptor (beta chain) was recorded in a study of breast tumors, draining lymph nodes, adjacent tissues. TCRdb re-derived calls from the multiplex PCR reads in MiXCR, one entry per CDR3 protein. This sample yields under 350,000 distinct CDR3 sequences, of which 30% are seen a single time; roughly 1.1% belongs to the top ten. The germline V and J ends were trimmed by 9 bases and 6 bases, with 11 bases remaining between them. Looked up from germline, CDR1 is LGHDT and CDR2 is YNNKEL (reference sequence). The CDR3 is 12 residues long. The lymph nodes were axillary draining lymph nodes from breast cancer patients. This clonotype was recorded many times. Its antigen is currently unknown. Study findings and constraints: Tumors had less TCR diversity than lymph nodes, more than nontumor tissue.

This chain connects TRBV3-1 to TRBJ2-2; D not certain. What was sequenced was axillary lymph node tissue. The sequence was obtained from a female donor with breast cancer. Some clones in this sample may be carry-over from other donors' samples. DNA of the CDR3: TGTGCCAGTAGTCTCCTGGCCGGGGAGCTGTTTTTT. Translated: CASSLLAGELFF.